This is a list of T cell receptor beta chains from one sample in a study of OX40 agonist ivuxolimab in advanced cancers. Repertoires were generated with immunoSEQ multiplex PCR, while TCRdb's copy carries only in-frame clones and drops some. The sample lists almost 90,000 clones; approximately 91% were seen once. Material: CD4+ or CD8+ T cells sorted from blood, obtained in a trial of the OX40 agonist ivuxolimab. These receptors were collected from an adult with an advanced solid tumor such as melanoma, head and neck, liver or kidney cancer. The CDR3 runs from the conserved cysteine through the conserved F or W. Each record gives: V gene, J gene, D gene, CDR3 protein. A D gene is named only where the DNA matches it firmly.

V gene: TRBV29-1; J gene: TRBJ1-2; D gene: -; CDR3 protein: CSAALSLGYGYTF
V gene: TRBV27; J gene: TRBJ1-3; D gene: -; CDR3 protein: CASRNRASSGNTIYF
V gene: TRBV7-9; J gene: TRBJ2-3; D gene: TRBD2; CDR3 protein: CASSLGTSGFTDTQYF
V gene: TRBV6-5; J gene: TRBJ2-1; D gene: TRBD2; CDR3 protein: CASRRTSAGEQFF
V gene: TRBV19; J gene: TRBJ1-2; D gene: TRBD1; CDR3 protein: CASSTPGQRILNYGYTF
V gene: TRBV6-5; J gene: TRBJ2-1; D gene: -; CDR3 protein: CASSLTEFRSEQFF
V gene: TRBV5-1; J gene: TRBJ2-2; D gene: -; CDR3 protein: CASSWTANTGELFF
V gene: TRBV11-3; J gene: TRBJ2-2; D gene: TRBD2; CDR3 protein: CASSLGTSGYTGELFF
V gene: TRBV11-3; J gene: TRBJ2-3; D gene: TRBD1; CDR3 protein: CASSGTGWGVSTDTQYF
V gene: TRBV9; J gene: TRBJ2-3; D gene: -; CDR3 protein: CASSAGRTFTSTDTQYF
V gene: TRBV6-1; J gene: TRBJ2-7; D gene: TRBD1; CDR3 protein: CASSLRTGSPYEQYF
V gene: TRBV5-4; J gene: TRBJ2-2; D gene: TRBD2; CDR3 protein: CASSPGTSGGNTGELFF
V gene: TRBV5-1; J gene: TRBJ2-1; D gene: TRBD2; CDR3 protein: CASSLGGAGGSSYNEQFF
V gene: TRBV20-1; J gene: TRBJ1-1; D gene: -; CDR3 protein: CSAGDREAFF
V gene: TRBV6-4; J gene: TRBJ2-1; D gene: -; CDR3 protein: CASSDEGQRSYNEQFF
V gene: TRBV29-1; J gene: TRBJ2-2; D gene: TRBD1; CDR3 protein: CSVDRGRAGELFF
V gene: TRBV5-4; J gene: TRBJ2-5; D gene: -; CDR3 protein: CASSSWDSMKETQYF
V gene: TRBV7-9; J gene: TRBJ1-1; D gene: -; CDR3 protein: CASSLGGAEAFF
V gene: TRBV6-4; J gene: TRBJ1-1; D gene: -; CDR3 protein: CASRMTENTEAFF
V gene: TRBV12-5; J gene: TRBJ1-2; D gene: -; CDR3 protein: CASARYGGDGYTF
V gene: TRBV4-2; J gene: TRBJ2-2; D gene: TRBD1; CDR3 protein: CASSHAGGSLNTGELFF
V gene: TRBV5-1; J gene: TRBJ1-1; D gene: TRBD1; CDR3 protein: CASSFGQGGNTEAFF
V gene: TRBV9; J gene: TRBJ2-1; D gene: -; CDR3 protein: CASSASYGGSSYNEQFF
V gene: TRBV15; J gene: TRBJ1-3; D gene: -; CDR3 protein: CATSRDLGVDGNTIYF
V gene: TRBV7-2; J gene: TRBJ2-2; D gene: -; CDR3 protein: CASRLLSAFTGELFF